This T cell receptor beta chain was identified in a study of blood T cell repertoires in COVID-19. Assay: immunoSEQ multiplex PCR; the TCRdb copy retains only in-frame clones and omits some. The data hold under 250,000 clones, with approximately 86% observed a single time. Trimming took 3 bases from V and 7 from J, leaving 19 bases between them. The germline gives CDR1 LNHDA, CDR2 SQIVND (reference sequence). This CDR3 region has 16 residues. This TCR was sampled from a man of 80 years or more with acute or convalescent COVID-19. Sequencing was done on a sample of peripheral blood. The chain combines TRBV19 with TRBJ1-5, with D perhaps TRBD1 (6 bases). The CDR3 sequence is CASSMLSGQRRQPQHF. CDR3 coding DNA: TGTGCCAGTAGTATGCTTTCGGGACAAAGAAGACAGCCCCAGCATTTT.